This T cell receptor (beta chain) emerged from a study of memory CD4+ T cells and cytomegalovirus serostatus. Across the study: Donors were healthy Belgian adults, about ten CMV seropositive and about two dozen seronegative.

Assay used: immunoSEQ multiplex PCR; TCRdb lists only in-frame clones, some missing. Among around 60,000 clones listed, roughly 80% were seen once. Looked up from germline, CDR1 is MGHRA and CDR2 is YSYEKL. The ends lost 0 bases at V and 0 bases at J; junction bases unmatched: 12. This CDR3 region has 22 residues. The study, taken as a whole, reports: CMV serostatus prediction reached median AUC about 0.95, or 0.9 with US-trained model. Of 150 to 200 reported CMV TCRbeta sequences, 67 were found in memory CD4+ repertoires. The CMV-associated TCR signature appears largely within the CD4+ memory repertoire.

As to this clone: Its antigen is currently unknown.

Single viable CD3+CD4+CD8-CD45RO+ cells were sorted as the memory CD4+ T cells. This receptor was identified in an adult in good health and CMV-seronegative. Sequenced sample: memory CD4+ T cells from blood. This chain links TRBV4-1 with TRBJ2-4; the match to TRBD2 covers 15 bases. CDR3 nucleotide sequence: TGCGCCAGCAGCCAAGACCATCGGTCATCGGGACTAGCGGGGGGAGCCAAAAACATTCAGTACTTC. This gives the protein CASSQDHRSSGLAGGAKNIQYF.